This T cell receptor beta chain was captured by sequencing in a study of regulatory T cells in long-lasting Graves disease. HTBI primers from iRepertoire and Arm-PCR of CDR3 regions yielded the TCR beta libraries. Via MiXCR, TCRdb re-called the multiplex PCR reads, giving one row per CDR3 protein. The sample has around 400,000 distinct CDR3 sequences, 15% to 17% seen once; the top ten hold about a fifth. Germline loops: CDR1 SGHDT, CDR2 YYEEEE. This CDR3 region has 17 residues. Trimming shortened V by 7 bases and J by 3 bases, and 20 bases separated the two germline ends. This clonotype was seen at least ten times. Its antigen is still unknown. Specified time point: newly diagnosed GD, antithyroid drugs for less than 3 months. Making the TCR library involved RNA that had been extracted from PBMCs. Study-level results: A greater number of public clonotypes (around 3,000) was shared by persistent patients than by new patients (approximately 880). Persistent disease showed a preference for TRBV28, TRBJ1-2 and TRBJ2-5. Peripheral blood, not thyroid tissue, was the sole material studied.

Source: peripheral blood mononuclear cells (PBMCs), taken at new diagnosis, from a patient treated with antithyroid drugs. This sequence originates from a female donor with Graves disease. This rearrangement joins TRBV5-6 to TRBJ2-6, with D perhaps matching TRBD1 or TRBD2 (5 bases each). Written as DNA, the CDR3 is TGTGCCAGCTACCGGCCGGGGCCGACGCGTGGGGCCAACGTCCTGACTTTC. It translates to CASYRPGPTRGANVLTF.